The clone carrying this TCR beta chain has just one count. Germline assignment: CDR1 MNHEY and CDR2 SVGAGI. Trimming stripped 8 bases from V and 9 bases from J, with 8 bases between. The length of the CDR3 is 10 residues. This sample stems from a study of blood T cell repertoires in COVID-19. On the study more broadly: COVID-19 samples, acute and convalescent, were from the United States, Italy and Spain.

As handled by the study authors: By means of reference gene primer amplification, nucleated cell counts were estimated. Produced via immunoSEQ multiplex PCR; TCRdb's table is partial and in-frame only. Clone size and V and J calls were adopted from that table, with D and trimming inferred from the DNA. The sample lists around 75,000 clones, about four fifths occurring once. The rearrangement links TRBV6-5 to TRBJ1-3, with D unclear. The sequence derives from a woman aged 80 or over with active or convalescent COVID-19. Source material: peripheral blood. DNA for the CDR3: TGTGCCAGCTCTTGGAGCACCATATATTTT. It is translated as CASSWSTIYF.